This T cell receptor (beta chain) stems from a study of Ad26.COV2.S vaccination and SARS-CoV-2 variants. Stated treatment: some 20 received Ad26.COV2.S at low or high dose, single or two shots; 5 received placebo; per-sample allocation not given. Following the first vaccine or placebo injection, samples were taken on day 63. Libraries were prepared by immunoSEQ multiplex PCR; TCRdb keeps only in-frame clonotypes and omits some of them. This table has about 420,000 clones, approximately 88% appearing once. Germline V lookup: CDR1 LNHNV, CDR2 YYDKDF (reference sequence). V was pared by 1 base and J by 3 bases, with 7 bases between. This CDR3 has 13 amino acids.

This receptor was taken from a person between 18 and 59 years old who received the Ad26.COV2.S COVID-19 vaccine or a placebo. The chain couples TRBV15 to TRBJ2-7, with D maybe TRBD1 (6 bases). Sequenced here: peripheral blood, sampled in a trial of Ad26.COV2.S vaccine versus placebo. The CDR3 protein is CATSRVGGYEQYF. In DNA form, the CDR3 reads TGTGCCACCAGCAGAGTAGGGGGCTACGAGCAGTACTTC.